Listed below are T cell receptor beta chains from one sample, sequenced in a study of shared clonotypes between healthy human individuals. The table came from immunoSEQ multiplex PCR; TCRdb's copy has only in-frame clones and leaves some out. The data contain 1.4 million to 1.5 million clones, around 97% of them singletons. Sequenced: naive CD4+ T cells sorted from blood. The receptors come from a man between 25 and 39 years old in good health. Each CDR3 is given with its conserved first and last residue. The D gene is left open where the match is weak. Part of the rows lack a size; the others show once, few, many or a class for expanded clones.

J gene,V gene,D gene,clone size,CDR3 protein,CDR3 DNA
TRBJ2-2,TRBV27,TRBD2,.,CASSLYLGGSGELFF,TGTGCCAGCAGTTTATACCTCGGCGGGAGCGGGGAGCTGTTTTTT
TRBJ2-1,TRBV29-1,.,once,CIYTDITEQFF,TGCATCTACACGGACATCACTGAGCAGTTCTTC
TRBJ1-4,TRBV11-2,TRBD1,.,CASSRDRVNEKLFF,TGTGCCAGCAGCCGGGACAGGGTGAATGAAAAACTGTTTTTT
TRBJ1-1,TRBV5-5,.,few,CASLPDGFRAFF,TGTGCCAGCTTGCCAGATGGGTTTAGGGCTTTCTTT
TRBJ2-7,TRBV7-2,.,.,CASSLKGPSYEQYF,TGTGCCAGCAGCTTAAAGGGACCATCCTACGAGCAGTACTTC
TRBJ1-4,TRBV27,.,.,CASSLGVSATNEKLFF,TGTGCCAGCAGTTTAGGGGTTTCTGCAACTAATGAAAAACTGTTTTTT
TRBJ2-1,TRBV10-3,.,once,CAISEGGGSYNEQFF,TGTGCCATCAGTGAGGGTGGCGGGTCCTACAATGAGCAGTTCTTC
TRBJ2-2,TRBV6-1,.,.,CASSEVGRNTGELVF,TGTGCCAGCAGTGAAGTGGGTAGAAACACCGGGGAGCTGGTTTTT
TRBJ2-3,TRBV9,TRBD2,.,CASSALQGLAGDTQYF,TGTGCCAGCAGCGCGCTTCAGGGACTAGCGGGAGATACGCAGTATTTT
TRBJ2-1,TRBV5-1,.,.,CASSLAGNNEQFF,TGCGCCAGCAGCTTGGCCGGAAACAATGAGCAGTTCTTC
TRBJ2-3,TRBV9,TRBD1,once,CASSQRQGQETDTQYF,TGTGCCAGCAGCCAGCGACAGGGACAGGAGACAGATACGCAGTATTTT
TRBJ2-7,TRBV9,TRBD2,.,CASSVGVVASGSSYEQYF,TGTGCCAGCAGCGTAGGGGTTGTGGCTAGCGGGAGCTCCTACGAGCAGTACTTC
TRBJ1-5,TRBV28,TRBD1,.,CASSLAGTGGSQPQHF,TGTGCCAGCAGTTTAGCCGGGACAGGGGGCAGTCAGCCCCAGCATTTT
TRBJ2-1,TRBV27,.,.,CASSLGLPAYNEQFF,TGTGCCAGCAGTCTAGGACTACCAGCCTACAATGAGCAGTTCTTC
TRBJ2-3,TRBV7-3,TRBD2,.,CASSLTGRLAGSTDTQYF,TGTGCCAGCAGCTTAACTGGTCGGCTAGCGGGAAGCACAGATACGCAGTATTTT
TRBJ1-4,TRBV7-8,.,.,CASSLEGTFQKLFF,TGTGCCAGCAGCTTAGAGGGCACCTTTCAAAAACTGTTTTTT
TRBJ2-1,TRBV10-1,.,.,CASSPVASTYNEQFF,TGCGCCAGCAGTCCCGTGGCGAGTACCTACAATGAGCAGTTCTTC
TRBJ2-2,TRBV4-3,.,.,CASSPGTPGGELFF,TGCGCCAGCAGCCCGGGGACTCCGGGCGGGGAGCTGTTTTTT
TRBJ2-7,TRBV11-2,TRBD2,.,CASSLASSGATRSYEQYF,TGTGCCAGCAGCTTAGCGTCTAGCGGGGCTACTAGGTCCTACGAGCAGTACTTC
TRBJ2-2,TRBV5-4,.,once,CASSLQYSPGELFF,TGTGCCAGCAGCTTGCAGTACTCGCCCGGGGAGCTGTTTTTT
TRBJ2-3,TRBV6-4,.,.,CASSVENGGGTDTQYF,TGTGCCAGCAGTGTCGAGAATGGAGGAGGCACAGATACGCAGTATTTT
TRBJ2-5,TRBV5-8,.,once,CASSPGGMAEETQYF,TGTGCCAGCAGCCCGGGTGGGATGGCTGAAGAGACCCAGTACTTC